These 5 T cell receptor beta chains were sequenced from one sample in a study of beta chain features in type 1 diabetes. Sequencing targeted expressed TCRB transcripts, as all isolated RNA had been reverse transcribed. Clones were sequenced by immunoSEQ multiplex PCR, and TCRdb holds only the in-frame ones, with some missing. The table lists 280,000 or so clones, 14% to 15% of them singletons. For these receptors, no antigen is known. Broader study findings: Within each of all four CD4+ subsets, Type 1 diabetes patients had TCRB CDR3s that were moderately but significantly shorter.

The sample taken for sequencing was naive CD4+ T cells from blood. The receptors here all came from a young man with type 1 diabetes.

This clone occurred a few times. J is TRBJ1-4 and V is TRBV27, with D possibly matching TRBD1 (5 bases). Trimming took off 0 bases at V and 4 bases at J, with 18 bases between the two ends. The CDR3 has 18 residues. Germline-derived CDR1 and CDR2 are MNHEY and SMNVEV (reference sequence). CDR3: CASSLSNRKRQFNEKLFF. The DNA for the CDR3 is TGTGCCAGCAGTTTATCCAACAGAAAGAGACAGTTTAATGAAAAACTGTTTTTT.

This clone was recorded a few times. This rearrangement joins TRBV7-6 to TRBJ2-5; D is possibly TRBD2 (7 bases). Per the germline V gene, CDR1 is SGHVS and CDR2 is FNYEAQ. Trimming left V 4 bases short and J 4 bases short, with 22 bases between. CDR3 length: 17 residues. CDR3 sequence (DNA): TGTGCCAGCAGCTCTAGGGGGGGGCTTCTTCGAGGAGAGACCCAGTACTTC. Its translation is CASSSRGGLLRGETQYF.

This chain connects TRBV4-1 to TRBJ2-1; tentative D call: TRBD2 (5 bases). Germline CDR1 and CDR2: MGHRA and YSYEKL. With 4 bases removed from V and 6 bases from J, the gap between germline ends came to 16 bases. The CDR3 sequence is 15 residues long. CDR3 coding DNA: TGCGCCAGCAGCCCCCGGGCTAGCCTCGGCAATGAGCAGTTCTTC. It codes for CASSPRASLGNEQFF.

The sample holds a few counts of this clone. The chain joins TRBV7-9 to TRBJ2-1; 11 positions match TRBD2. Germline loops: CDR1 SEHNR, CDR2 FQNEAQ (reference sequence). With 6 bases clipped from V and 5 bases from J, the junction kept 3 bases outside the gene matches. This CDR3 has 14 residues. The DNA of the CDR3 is TGTGCCAGCAGAGGGACTAGCGGCCACAATGAGCAGTTCTTC. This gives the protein CASRGTSGHNEQFF.

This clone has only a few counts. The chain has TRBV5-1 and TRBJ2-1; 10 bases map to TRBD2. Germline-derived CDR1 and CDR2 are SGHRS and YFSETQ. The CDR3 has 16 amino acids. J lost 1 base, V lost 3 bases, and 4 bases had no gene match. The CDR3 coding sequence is TGCGCCAGCAGCTCCACTAGCGGGGTTTCCTACAATGAGCAGTTCTTC. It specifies CASSSTSGVSYNEQFF.